These 19 T cell receptor beta chains share one sample of origin, sequenced in a study of CD8+ T cells in alopecia areata. Reverse transcription of extracted RNA yielded cDNA, which provided the sequencing template. The protocol was immunoSEQ multiplex PCR, while the TCRdb copy is restricted to in-frame clones and leaves out a portion. The table records 200,000 or so clones, approximately 53% of them present only once. Sequencing input: CD8+ T cells sorted from blood. These TCRs come from a human donor in good health.

The gene calls are TRBV7-9 and TRBJ2-7; D unresolved. Looked up from germline, CDR1 is SEHNR and CDR2 is FQNEAQ (reference sequence). The CDR3 runs 12 residues. Trimming cost V 4 bases and J 3 bases, with 7 bases left between them. The CDR3: CASSSVDYEQYF. The CDR3, as DNA: TGTGCCAGCAGCTCCGTCGACTACGAGCAGTACTTC. Complete variable domain (other parts from reference TRBV7-9 and TRBJ2-7): DTGVSQNPRHKITKRGQNVTFRCDPISEHNRLYWYRQTLGQGPEFLTYFQNEAQLEKSRLLSDRFSAERPKGSFSTLEIQRTEQGDSAMYLCASSSVDYEQYFGPGTRLTVT.

As regards this clone: This specimen includes other DNA sequences encoding the same CDR3. This chain connects TRBV5-1 to TRBJ1-1; D is ambiguous. The CDR3 spans 11 residues. The germline V gene encodes CDR1 SGHRS and CDR2 YFSETQ. Trimming removed 0 bases at V and 5 bases at J, with 2 bases between. For the CDR3, the DNA is TGCGCCAGCAGCTTGGGAACTGAAGCTTTCTTT. As protein: CASSLGTEAFF. Variable domain in full (rest from reference TRBV5-1 and TRBJ1-1): KAGVTQTPRYLIKTRGQQVTLSCSPISGHRSVSWYQQTPGQGLQFLFEYFSETQRNKGNFPGRFSGRQFSNSRSEMNVSTLELGDSALYLCASSLGTEAFFGQGTRLTVV.

J is TRBJ2-3 and V is TRBV4-1, with 10 bases fitting TRBD2. CDR3 length equals 15 residues. V dropped 3 bases and J dropped 4; count of bases not matched to a gene: 4. The germline CDR1 and CDR2 sequences are MGHRA and YSYEKL. CDR3 coding DNA: TGCGCCAGCAGCCACCTAGCGGGGGAGTCAGATACGCAGTATTTT. Translated: CASSHLAGESDTQYF.

The chain joins TRBV5-1 to TRBJ1-2; D is perhaps TRBD1 (5 bases). Germline-derived CDR1 and CDR2 are SGHRS and YFSETQ. The CDR3 is 13 residues long. The V gene lost 0 bases and the J gene lost 6 bases, with 9 bases spanning the gap. The CDR3 sequence: CASSLVGENGYTF. DNA for the CDR3: TGCGCCAGCAGCTTGGTGGGGGAGAATGGCTACACCTTC.

V usage is TRBV5-1 and J usage is TRBJ1-2; TRBD1 agrees at 7 bases. The J segment lost 4 bases and the V segment lost 5 bases, leaving 11 bases of the junction unmatched. CDR3 size: 15 residues. Germline V lookup: CDR1 SGHRS, CDR2 YFSETQ. Here the CDR3 reads CASSWESTGIYGYTF. The CDR3, as DNA: TGCGCCAGCAGTTGGGAGTCGACAGGGATCTATGGCTACACCTTC.

This clone has more than one count but fewer than ten. At the DNA level, this CDR3 is encoded by other sequences in the same sample as well. This chain uses TRBV5-6 with TRBJ2-7; D not certain. Trimming removed 0 bases at V and 3 bases at J, with 4 bases between. Germline V gene data show CDR1 as SGHDT and CDR2 as YYEEEE. This CDR3 has 12 amino acids. CDR3 in DNA: TGTGCCAGCAGCTTGGGCGGCTACGAGCAGTACTTC. Its protein is CASSLGGYEQYF.

In this sample, this clone turned up many times. This chain uses TRBV6-5 with TRBJ1-1; D gene uncertain. Per germline, CDR1 MNHEY and CDR2 SVGAGI. This CDR3 comprises 14 residues. Trimming took 2 bases from V and 3 from J, leaving 10 bases between them. CDR3 residues: CASSYGMEDTEAFF. CDR3 coding DNA: TGTGCCAGCAGTTACGGAATGGAGGACACTGAAGCTTTCTTT.

The V call is TRBV11-2, the J call TRBJ2-7; D might be TRBD1 (5 bases). V was cut by 6 bases and J by 5 bases, with 11 bases left in between. Germline-derived CDR1 and CDR2 are SGHAT and FQNNGV. This CDR3 is built from 12 residues. DNA for the CDR3: TGTGCCAGCAGTCCAGGGTCCCACGAGCAGTACTTC. Translated, it gives CASSPGSHEQYF.

This clone was observed a handful of times. The V gene is TRBV25-1, the J gene TRBJ1-1; unclear D gene. Germline CDR1 and CDR2: MGHDK and SYGVNS. The germline V and J ends were trimmed by 8 bases and 3 bases, with 7 bases remaining between them. The CDR3 runs 11 residues. The CDR3 DNA reads as TGTGCCAGCGACGCGGACACTGAAGCTTTCTTT. It yields the protein CASDADTEAFF.

This clone was detected only a few times. J is TRBJ2-5 and V is TRBV7-9; 7 bases are shared with TRBD1. V was clipped by 2 bases and J by 3 bases; unmatched bases: 6. The CDR3 is 15 residues long. Germline V CDR1 and CDR2: SEHNR, FQNEAQ (reference sequence). The CDR3 sequence: CASSLPLGTEETQYF. In DNA form, the CDR3 reads TGTGCCAGCAGCTTACCGCTTGGGACAGAAGAGACCCAGTACTTC.

This chain connects TRBV6-5 to TRBJ2-6; D unclear. Germline V gene lookup returns CDR1 MNHEY and CDR2 SVGAGI. The length of the CDR3 is 14 residues. V was trimmed by 4 bases and J by 0 bases, leaving 4 bases between them. CDR3 coding DNA: TGTGCCAGCAGTTCCAACTCTGGGGCCAACGTCCTGACTTTC. Amino acid sequence: CASSSNSGANVLTF.

This clone was counted only a few times. The chain is built from TRBV6-5 and TRBJ2-7; 10 positions agree with TRBD1. The germline V gene encodes CDR1 MNHEY and CDR2 SVGAGI. J gave up 3 bases and V 4 bases, and 3 bases lay outside the gene matches. This CDR3 spans 14 amino acids. CDR3 in amino acids: CASSSGTGVYEQYF. In DNA form, the CDR3 reads TGTGCCAGCAGTTCCGGGACAGGGGTCTACGAGCAGTACTTC.

J is TRBJ1-1 and V is TRBV4-1; possibly TRBD1 for D (5 bases). CDR1 MGHRA and CDR2 YSYEKL come from the germline V gene. V was clipped by 2 bases and J by 5 bases, with 9 bases between them. This CDR3 is built from 13 residues. In nucleotides, the CDR3 is TGCGCCAGCAGCCAAACAGGAGTGACTGAAGCTTTCTTT. Its protein product is CASSQTGVTEAFF.

This clone was seen a few times. The chain employs TRBV19 and TRBJ1-5; D is unresolved. This CDR3 has 15 amino acids. With 1 base removed from V and 4 bases from J, the gap between germline ends came to 11 bases. CDR1 is LNHDA and CDR2 is SQIVND in the germline V gene (reference sequence). CDR3 nucleotides: TGTGCCAGTAGTATAGTGAGGGCTTGGAATCAGCCCCAGCATTTT. Its protein is CASSIVRAWNQPQHF.

The rearrangement uses TRBV5-4 and TRBJ2-4; D not resolved. This CDR3 has 16 amino acids. The germline gives CDR1 SGHNT, CDR2 YYREEE (reference sequence). Between the trimmed V and J ends, which lost 3 bases and 9 bases, there was a span of 22 bases. The CDR3 loop is CASSSPDSDSYTIQYF. CDR3 coding DNA: TGTGCCAGCAGCTCTCCCGATTCTGACTCGTATACCATTCAGTACTTC.

The chain recombines TRBV5-1 with TRBJ2-7; tentatively, D is TRBD1 or TRBD2 (6 bases each). Germline CDR1 and CDR2: SGHRS and YFSETQ. This CDR3 has 15 residues. The V end lost 1 base, the J end lost 3 bases, and 14 bases lay between the germline ends. The CDR3 protein is CASSLKGDSVYEQYF. The CDR3 DNA sequence: TGCGCCAGCAGCTTGAAGGGGGACTCCGTCTACGAGCAGTACTTC. Variable domain in full (rest from reference TRBV5-1 and TRBJ2-7): KAGVTQTPRYLIKTRGQQVTLSCSPISGHRSVSWYQQTPGQGLQFLFEYFSETQRNKGNFPGRFSGRQFSNSRSEMNVSTLELGDSALYLCASSLKGDSVYEQYFGPGTRLTVT.

This clone was counted only a few times. A much larger clone differs from this one at a single base, so this may be a read error. The chain has TRBV25-1 and TRBJ2-7; no firm D call. V was cut by 6 bases and J by 2 bases, with 5 bases left in between. CDR1 and CDR2 from the germline V gene are MGHDK and SYGVNS. This CDR3 has 11 residues. The CDR3 protein is CASRSPYEQYF. The CDR3 DNA is TGTGCCAGCAGATCCCCCTACGAGCAGTACTTC.

This clone was seen a handful of times. DNA for the CDR3: TGCGCCAGCAGGGGCGGGGAGCTGTTTTTT. As protein: CASRGGELFF. The gene calls are TRBV5-1 and TRBJ2-2, with D unclear. Trimming stripped 5 bases from V and 7 bases from J, with 3 bases between. The CDR3 totals 10 residues. CDR1 and CDR2 (germline): SGHRS, YFSETQ.

The rearrangement uses TRBV29-1 and TRBJ1-2; 7 nucleotides align to TRBD1. CDR3 size: 14 residues. Germline trimming cut 7 bases from V and 8 bases from J; bases unmatched to any gene: 16. Germline V lookup: CDR1 SQVTM, CDR2 ANQGSEA. CDR3 protein: CSAPGGSQGGGYTF. The CDR3 DNA sequence: TGCAGCGCTCCCGGGGGGTCGCAGGGGGGCGGCTACACCTTC.